A single T cell receptor (beta chain) is shown here with its context. By share, this clonotype ranks as medium-sized (0.01 to 0.1%). What this receptor recognizes is not known. Base qualities are missing; no much larger clone stands one base away. CDR1 and CDR2 (SGHDN, FVKESK) derive from the germline V gene. There are 13 amino acids in the CDR3, from cysteine to phenylalanine inclusive. Only CDR3 DNA is held: 39 bases, read in frame from base 1. Deletion took 0 bases off V and 3 bases off J, with a span of 4 bases between the germline ends. This specimen comes from a study of spatial heterogeneity in lung cancer (dated by TCRdb to the late 2010s). Regarding the research as a whole: Beta-chain transcripts were consistently detected in greater numbers than alpha-chain transcripts, which likely reflected higher beta-chain transcript abundance. At surgery, both alpha and beta chains were TCR-sequenced in 200 to 250 tumor regions, roughly 64 matched nontumor lung samples and a few dozen PBMC samples. The study linked features of the TCR repertoire to counts of nonsynonymous mutations, which were determined by whole-exome sequencing of tumor tissue. In the raw uncorrected reads, each unique combination of TCR and UMI appeared more than ten times on average. In non-small cell lung cancer, the study quantitatively compared TCR alpha and beta repertoires across several tumor regions, matched nontumor lung, and blood.

Library creation used 5' RACE. The instrument was a NextSeq 500. The TCR library protocol attached a unique molecular identifier to each TCR cDNA molecule to allow correction of PCR and sequencing errors. The paper's data handling went like this. Decombinator tools were used for TCR identification, UMI-based error correction and CDR3 extraction. TCRs above a frequency of 2 per 1,000, corresponding to the top 1% of the tumor frequency distribution, were defined as expanded. Each repertoire was subsampled 100 times to 5,000 TCRs, after which Renyi diversity was computed with the R vegan package. To build CDR3 similarity networks, amino acid triplet string-kernel similarity was used, and CDR3s were connected when their pairwise similarity was above 0.82. The public sequencing data were trimmed at Q25 with fastp and processed into clonotypes with MiXCR by TCRdb, which kept only in-frame beta chains. Identical CDR3 protein sequences are pooled into one entry, listed with their most common genes and DNA. TCRdb's processing, not the study's, gives the V and J calls here. Within this sample are 5,400 or so distinct CDR3 sequences, with 20% to 30% of them counted one time only. Clones ranked in the top ten supply around 17% of the sample.

Per the publication, the time point label means: sample taken at primary tumor resection. Whole RNA extracted from tumor and nontumor lung tissue, or from cryopreserved PBMC samples, was used for TCR sequencing without cell sorting. The donors were some 70 patients from the lung TRACERx cohort who had early-stage, untreated non-small cell lung cancer. A patient was chosen for TCR sequencing only when enough RNA was available from at least two tumor regions. The paper's findings and limits, for the study overall: Additional single-cell paired TCR alpha and beta sequencing was considered necessary to confirm, at a functional level, the hypothesis that regional TCRs recognize regional mutations. Ubiquitous expanded tumor TCRs were found in blood more often at tumor resection than at routine follow-up.

This TCR derives from a male donor with early-stage non-small cell lung cancer. The V and J segments used are TRBV14 and TRBJ2-3, with no D gene named confidently. The starting material was PBMCs, obtained at surgery. The base sequence is TGTGCCAGCAGCCAAGAACTAACAGATACGCAGTATTTT. It encodes CASSQELTDTQYF.